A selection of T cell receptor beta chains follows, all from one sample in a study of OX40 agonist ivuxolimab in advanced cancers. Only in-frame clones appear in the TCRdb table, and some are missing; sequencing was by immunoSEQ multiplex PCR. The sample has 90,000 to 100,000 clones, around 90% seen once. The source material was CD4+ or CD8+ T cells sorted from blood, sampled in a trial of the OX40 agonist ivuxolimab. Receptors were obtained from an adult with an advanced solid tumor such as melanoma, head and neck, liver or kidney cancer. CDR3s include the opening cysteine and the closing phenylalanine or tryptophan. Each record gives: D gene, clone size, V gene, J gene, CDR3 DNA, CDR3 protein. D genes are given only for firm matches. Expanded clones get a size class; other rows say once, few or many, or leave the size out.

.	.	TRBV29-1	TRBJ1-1	TGCAGCGCAGCAATGTCGGGCCTCTGGGGTGGCACTGAAGCTTTCTTT	CSAAMSGLWGGTEAFF
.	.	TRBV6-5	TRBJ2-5	TGTGCCAGCAGTTACGCCGGGGGCAGGGGGCAAGAGACCCAGTACTTC	CASSYAGGRGQETQYF
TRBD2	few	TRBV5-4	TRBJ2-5	TGTGCCAGCAGCGCAGGGACTACGTTCCAAGAGACCCAGTACTTC	CASSAGTTFQETQYF
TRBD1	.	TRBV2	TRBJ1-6	TGTGCCAGCAGTGGGCAGGGGACAGGTAGTTCACCCCTCCACTTT	CASSGQGTGSSPLHF
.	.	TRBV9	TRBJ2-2	TGTGCCAGCAGCGTACAGGGTAGGGTCACCGGGGAGCTGTTTTTT	CASSVQGRVTGELFF
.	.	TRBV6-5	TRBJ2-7	TGTGCCAGCAGTTACTCGAGGGACCCCTACGAGCAGTACTTC	CASSYSRDPYEQYF
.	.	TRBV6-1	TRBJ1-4	TGTGCCAGCAGTGAAGGTACAGTCCCGGGGAAACTGTTTTTT	CASSEGTVPGKLFF
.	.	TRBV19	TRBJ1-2	TGTGCCAGTAGTATGATAGAAAACTATGGCTACACCTTC	CASSMIENYGYTF
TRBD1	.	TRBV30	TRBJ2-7	TGTGCCTGGAGGACAGGGCCCTACGAGCAGTACTTC	CAWRTGPYEQYF
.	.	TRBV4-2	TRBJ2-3	TGTGCCAGCAGCCAAGGGACTTCCACCACAGATACGCAGTATTTT	CASSQGTSTTDTQYF
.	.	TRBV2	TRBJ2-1	TGTGCCAGCAGTGGGTATCATGAGCAGTTCTTC	CASSGYHEQFF
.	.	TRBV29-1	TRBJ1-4	TGCAGCGTTTATGGGGGCAGGGGTGAAAAACTGTTTTTT	CSVYGGRGEKLFF
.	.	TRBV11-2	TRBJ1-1	TGTGCCAGCAGCCTAGGGGGGGCTCGAATCGCTTTCTTT	CASSLGGARIAFF
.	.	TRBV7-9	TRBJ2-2	TGTGCCAGCAATTCCCCCGGGGAGCTGTTTTTT	CASNSPGELFF
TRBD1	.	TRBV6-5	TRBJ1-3	TGTGCCAGCAGTACACGACAGGGCGCCATATATTTT	CASSTRQGAIYF
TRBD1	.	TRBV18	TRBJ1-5	TGTGCCAGCTCAAGGGACAGGACTGGACAGCCCCAGCATTTT	CASSRDRTGQPQHF
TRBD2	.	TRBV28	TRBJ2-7	TGTGCCAGCAGACCCCCCAGACTAGCACCCGAGCAGTACTTC	CASRPPRLAPEQYF
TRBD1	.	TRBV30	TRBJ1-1	TGTGCCTGGAGTGTACCGGACAGGGTGAACACTGAAGCTTTCTTT	CAWSVPDRVNTEAFF
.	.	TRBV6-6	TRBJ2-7	TGTGCCAGCAGTTACCCGCCGGAGTACGAGCAGTACTTC	CASSYPPEYEQYF
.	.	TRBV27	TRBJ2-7	TGTGCCAGCAGTTTATTTCAGGGGAGCCACGAGCAGTACTTC	CASSLFQGSHEQYF
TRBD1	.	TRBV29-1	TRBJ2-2	TGCAGCGTTGACGGGACAGGGGGACCGAACACCGGGGAGCTGTTTTTT	CSVDGTGGPNTGELFF
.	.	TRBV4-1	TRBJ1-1	TGCGCCAGCAGCCAAGATGGGAACACTGAAGCTTTCTTT	CASSQDGNTEAFF
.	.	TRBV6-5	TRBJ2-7	TGTGCCAGCAGTTACTCACAGCGGAGTACGGGGCAGTACTTC	CASSYSQRSTGQYF
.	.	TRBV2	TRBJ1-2	TGTGCCAGCAGTGAAAGTGGGTTGCAGGGTGGGACCTTC	CASSESGLQGGTF
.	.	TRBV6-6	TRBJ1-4	TGTGCCACCAAAGGACCTAATGAAAAACTGTTTTTT	CATKGPNEKLFF
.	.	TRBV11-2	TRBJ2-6	TGTGCCAGCAGCTTAGTTTCTGGGGTTGGGGCCAACGTCCTGACTTTC	CASSLVSGVGANVLTF
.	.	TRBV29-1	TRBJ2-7	TGCAGCGTTGTGGGACAAAGCCTCTCTGGCGGGAGAGTCGAGCAGTACTTC	CSVVGQSLSGGRVEQYF
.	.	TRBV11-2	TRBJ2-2	TGTGCCAGTAGGACAGCGGACACCGGGGAGCTGTTTTTT	CASRTADTGELFF
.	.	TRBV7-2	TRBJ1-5	TGTGCCAGCAGCTTAGGCCCGGGGGCAGGCAATCAGCCCCAGCATTTT	CASSLGPGAGNQPQHF
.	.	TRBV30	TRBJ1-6	TGTGCCTGGAGTTGGTCGGGGGACCCCCGAAATTCACCCCTCCACTTT	CAWSWSGDPRNSPLHF
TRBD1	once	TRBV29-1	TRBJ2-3	TGCAGCGTTCCGGGACAGGGATACACAGATACGCAGTATTTT	CSVPGQGYTDTQYF
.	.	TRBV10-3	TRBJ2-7	TGTGCCATCAGCTTACCCTTGATAGGCAGCGCCTACGAGCAGTACTTC	CAISLPLIGSAYEQYF
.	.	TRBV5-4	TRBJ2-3	TGTGCCAGCAGCTCCGCGGGGGCTCCAGATACGCAGTATTTT	CASSSAGAPDTQYF
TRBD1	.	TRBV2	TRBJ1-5	TGTGCCAGCAGTGTACAGGGGGCTGAGCCCCAGCATTTT	CASSVQGAEPQHF
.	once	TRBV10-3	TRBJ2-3	TGTGCCATCAGTGTCAGGGAGAGCGATACGCAGTATTTT	CAISVRESDTQYF
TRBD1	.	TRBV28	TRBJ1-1	TGTGCCAGCGCATGGGTGACAGGGGGGACGACTGAAGCTTTCTTT	CASAWVTGGTTEAFF
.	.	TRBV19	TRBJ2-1	TGTGCCAGTAGTATCCATCTAGGGGGGGGTTACAATGAGCAGTTCTTC	CASSIHLGGGYNEQFF
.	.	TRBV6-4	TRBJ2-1	TGTGCCAGCAGTGAAGGGGGACCGGGCCTCGGCTCCTACAATGAGCAGTTCTTC	CASSEGGPGLGSYNEQFF
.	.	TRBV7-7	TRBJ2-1	TGTGCCAGCAGCGCTTCCTCCTACAATGAGCAGTTCTTC	CASSASSYNEQFF
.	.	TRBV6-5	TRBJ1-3	TGTGCCAGCAGTCAAACAGGACACTCTGGAAACACCATATATTTT	CASSQTGHSGNTIYF
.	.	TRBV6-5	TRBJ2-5	TGTGCCAGCAGAAGGGACCTCACAGAGACCCAGTACTTC	CASRRDLTETQYF
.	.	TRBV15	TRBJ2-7	TGTGCCACCAGCGTCGACGGTTACTCCTACGAGCAGTACTTC	CATSVDGYSYEQYF
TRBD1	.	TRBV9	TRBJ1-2	TGTGCCAGCAGCGTAGCCACAGGGGGCGCCGTCTATGGCTACACCTTC	CASSVATGGAVYGYTF
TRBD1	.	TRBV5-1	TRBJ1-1	TGCGCCAGCAGGCCTGGACAGGGGGGGAACACTGAAGCTTTCTTT	CASRPGQGGNTEAFF
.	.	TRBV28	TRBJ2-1	TGTGCCACCGACTTGGGGCGAAACAATGAGCAGTTCTTC	CATDLGRNNEQFF
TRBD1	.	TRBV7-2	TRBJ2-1	TGTGCCAGCAGCCGTACCAGGGGGATTAGAGGGAATGAGCAGTTCTTC	CASSRTRGIRGNEQFF
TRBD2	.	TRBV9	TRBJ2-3	TGTGCCAGCAGCTTCTTAGCGGGGGGTGGCACAGATACGCAGTATTTT	CASSFLAGGGTDTQYF
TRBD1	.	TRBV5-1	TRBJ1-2	TGCGCCAGCAGCTCGGGACAGAACTATGGCTACACCTTC	CASSSGQNYGYTF
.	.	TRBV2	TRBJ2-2	TGTGCCAGCAGCGCCTTGGGAGCTTCGAGTGGGGAGCTGTTTTTT	CASSALGASSGELFF
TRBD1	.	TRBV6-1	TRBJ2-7	TGTGCCAGCAGTATGAACAGGGGAATTTACGAGCAGTACTTC	CASSMNRGIYEQYF
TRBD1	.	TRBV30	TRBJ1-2	TGTGCCTGGAGTGATCACGGACAGGGGATTCTAGGGAACTATGGCTACACCTTC	CAWSDHGQGILGNYGYTF
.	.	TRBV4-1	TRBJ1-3	TGCGCCAGCAGCCAAGCCCTCGGGACCCGGCGGTCTGGAAACACCATATATTTT	CASSQALGTRRSGNTIYF
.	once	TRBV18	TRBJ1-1	TGTGCCAGCTCACCAGGGGGCTGGGAAACTGAAGCTTTCTTT	CASSPGGWETEAFF
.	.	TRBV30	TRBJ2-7	TGTGCCTGGATTGGCAGGGGTCGGTACGAGCAGTACTTC	CAWIGRGRYEQYF
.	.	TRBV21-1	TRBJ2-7	TGTGCCAGCAGCAAAGCGGGGGGGACCTACGAGCAGTACTTC	CASSKAGGTYEQYF
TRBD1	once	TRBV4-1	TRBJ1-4	TGCGCCAGCAGCCAAGATTGGCCGGGACAGGGGTATGAAAAACTGTTTTTT	CASSQDWPGQGYEKLFF
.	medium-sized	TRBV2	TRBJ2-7	TGTGCCAGCAGCTTTACAGGGAATAACTACGAGCAGTACTTC	CASSFTGNNYEQYF
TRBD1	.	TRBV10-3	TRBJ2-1	TGTGCCATCAGTGATGGGACAGGTCACTACAATGAGCAGTTCTTC	CAISDGTGHYNEQFF
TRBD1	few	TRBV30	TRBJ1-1	TGTGCCTGGAGTGTGCGGACAGGGAAGACTGAAGCTTTCTTT	CAWSVRTGKTEAFF